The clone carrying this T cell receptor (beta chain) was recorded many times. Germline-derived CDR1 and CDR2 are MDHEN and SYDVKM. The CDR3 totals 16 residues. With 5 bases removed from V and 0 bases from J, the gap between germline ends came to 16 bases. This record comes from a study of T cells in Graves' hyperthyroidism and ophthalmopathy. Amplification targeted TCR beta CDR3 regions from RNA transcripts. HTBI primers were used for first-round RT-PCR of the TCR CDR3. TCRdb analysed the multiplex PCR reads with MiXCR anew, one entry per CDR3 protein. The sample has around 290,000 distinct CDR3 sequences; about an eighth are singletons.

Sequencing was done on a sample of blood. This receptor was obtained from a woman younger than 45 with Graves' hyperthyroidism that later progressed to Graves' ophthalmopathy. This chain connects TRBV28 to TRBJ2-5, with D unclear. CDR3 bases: TGTGCCAGCAGTCCCCCAGGTGAATCCCACCAAGAGACCCAGTACTTC. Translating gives CASSPPGESHQETQYF.